This T cell receptor beta chain is from a study of blood T cell repertoires in COVID-19. In the case of this clone: A junction end diverges from the germline sequence, so it may reflect a read error.

Per germline, CDR1 PRHDT and CDR2 FYEKMQ (reference sequence). The CDR3 sequence is 14 residues long. The data were produced by immunoSEQ multiplex PCR, yet TCRdb's version contains in-frame clones alone and is incomplete. The sample consists of 300,000 to 400,000 clones, roughly 86% of them appearing once. J is TRBJ2-5 and V is TRBV13; the match to TRBD2 covers 12 bases. The receptor comes from a woman aged 45-59 years who had recovered from COVID-19. The sample comprised peripheral blood. The CDR3 here is CASSIGTSGETQYF. The CDR3 nucleotides are TGTGCCAGCAGCATAGGGACTAGCGGGGAGACCCAGTACTTC.